This record looks at one T cell receptor beta chain sequence and its context. Ten or more counts support this clone. The target of this receptor is not known. The read gets to within 3 residues of the CDR3 end, and the germline J gene fills in the rest. The data stem from a study of T cell clonality in common variable immunodeficiency (dated by TCRdb to 2014 to 2015). The V and J ends are trimmed by 5 bases and 4 bases, leaving 9 bases between them. There are 13 amino acids in the CDR3, from cysteine to phenylalanine inclusive. The CDR3 was read in part: 30 bases, with the frame set at base 1. Reading the germline V gene gives CDR1 MRHNA and CDR2 SNTAGT. For sequencing input, CVID and control samples contributed equivalent amounts of genomic DNA. For every sample, a 60 bp segment covering the rearranged TCRbeta CDR3 region was amplified and then sequenced. TCRbeta amplification used the immunoSEQ assay, a bias-corrected multiplex PCR with high-throughput sequencing. Under the source paper's analysis protocol: Each unique nucleotide sequence was treated as a clone and annotated with V, D and J genes, copy number and frequency. Sequences were labeled productive if in frame, and non-productive if out of frame or containing stop codons. As previously described, clonality was computed from Shannon's entropy. Mean CDR3 Kyte-Doolittle hydropathy was derived from the predicted amino acid sequences of productive clones. Using the R hclust function, scaled V gene usage was clustered hierarchically with Manhattan distance and complete linkage. Sharing of clones by CDR3 amino acid sequence was evaluated by resampling 12 repertoires per group over 100 rounds. The repertoires were searched for 65 to 85 published EBV-specific TCRbeta sequences and 245 published CMV-specific TCRbeta sequences. A couple of CVID samples yielding fewer than 10,000 sequences were excluded from analysis, leaving over 35 CVID repertoires. TCRdb carries this immuneACCESS record with in-frame sequences only. Its versions omit some clonotypes, under half of them owing to an unresolved V gene in the studies checked, with the rest unexplained. V and J calls and clone size are those listed in that table; D and trimming were worked out from the DNA. The sample counts roughly 60,000 clones, each observed more than once. The ten largest clonotypes hold approximately 1.7% of the sample.

Both CVID patients and healthy controls were predominantly of Caucasian heritage. Heparinized peripheral whole blood samples of roughly 5 to 8 ml were obtained from each donor. Genomic DNA from adults with common variable immune deficiency (CVID) and from healthy adult controls was used to sequence TCRbeta CDR3 repertoires. There were some 22 healthy adult volunteers in the control group (around 12 female and about ten male), ranging in age from about 23 to 70 years, with a mean age of 34. Diluted blood was density-centrifuged over Hypaque 1077 or Ficoll-Paque to isolate peripheral blood mononuclear cells. Genomic DNA was obtained from unsorted mononuclear cells using either Qiagen column purification or a centrifugation-based method. What the authors observed across the whole study: Fewer deletions and N-nucleotide insertions were reportedly observed in CVID TCRbeta sequences, and highly modified clones with 13 or more V deletions were reportedly absent from CVID TCRbeta sequences. Although equal DNA input was used, an average of approximately 82,000 unique sequences per sample was obtained for controls, compared with some 30,000 for CVID samples. Correlations between repertoire features and clinical complications were limited by patient heterogeneity within the CVID cohort. Fewer TCRbeta clones were shared among CVID subjects than among healthy controls (p < 0.0001). Increased TCRbeta clonality was found in CVID subjects compared with healthy controls (t-test p = 0.018), with the increase being most characteristic of about a third of subjects. The authors noted that sequencing repertoires of T cell subpopulations would be needed to clarify what caused the increased clonality in CVID.

The rearranged chain carries TRBV6-4 and TRBJ2-1, with no confident D gene call. The TCR comes from a person aged 18 to 70 in good health. The sequencing input was peripheral blood mononuclear cells. The CDR3 reads as follows: CASSPRRYNEQFF. The CDR3 bases that were read are TGTGCCAGCAGTCCCCGAAGGTACAATGAG.